This T cell receptor (beta chain) was sequenced during a study of control samples from healthy donors and cancer patients. The repertoire was sequenced with immunoSEQ multiplex PCR; TCRdb's copy has only in-frame clones and lacks some. The sample records about 130,000 clones, 70% to 90% being singletons. This clone turned up a few times. The sample was blood. The clonotype was recovered from a man aged 45-60 years in good health.

The CDR3 protein is CASRRGGSSGELFF. In nucleotides, the CDR3 is TGCGCCAGCAGACGGGGGGGCTCTTCCGGGGAGCTGTTTTTT. The chain has TRBV4-1 and TRBJ2-2, with 8 bases aligning to TRBD2. This CDR3 contains 14 residues. Germline values: CDR1 MGHRA, CDR2 YSYEKL. The V and J ends lost 6 bases and 6 bases, in that order; junction bases with no gene match: 6.